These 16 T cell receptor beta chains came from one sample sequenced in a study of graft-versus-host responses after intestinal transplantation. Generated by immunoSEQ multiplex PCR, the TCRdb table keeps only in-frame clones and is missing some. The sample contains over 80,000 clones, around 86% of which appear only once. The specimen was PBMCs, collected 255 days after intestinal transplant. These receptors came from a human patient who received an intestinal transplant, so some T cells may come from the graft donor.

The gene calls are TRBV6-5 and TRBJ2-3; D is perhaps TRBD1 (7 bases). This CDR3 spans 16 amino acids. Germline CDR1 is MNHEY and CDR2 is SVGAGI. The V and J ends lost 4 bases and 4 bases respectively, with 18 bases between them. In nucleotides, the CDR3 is TGTGCCAGCAGTTCAATAGCTGGAGGGGGCGCAGATACGCAGTATTTT. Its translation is CASSSIAGGGADTQYF.

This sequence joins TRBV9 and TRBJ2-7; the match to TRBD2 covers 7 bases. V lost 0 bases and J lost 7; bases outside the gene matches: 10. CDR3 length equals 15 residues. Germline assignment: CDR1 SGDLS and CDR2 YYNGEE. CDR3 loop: CASSVAQASGEEQYF. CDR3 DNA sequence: TGTGCCAGCAGCGTAGCTCAGGCTAGCGGAGAGGAGCAGTACTTC.

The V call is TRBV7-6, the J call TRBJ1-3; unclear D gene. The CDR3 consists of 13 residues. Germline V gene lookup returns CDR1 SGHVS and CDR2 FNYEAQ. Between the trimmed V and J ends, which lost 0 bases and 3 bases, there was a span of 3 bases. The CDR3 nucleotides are TGTGCCAGCAGCTTAGCTGGTGGAAACACCATATATTTT. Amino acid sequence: CASSLAGGNTIYF. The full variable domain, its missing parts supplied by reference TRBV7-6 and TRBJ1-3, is GAGVSQSPRYKVTKRGQDVALRCDPISGHVSLYWYRQALGQGPEFLTYFNYEAQQDKSGLPNDRFSAERPEGSISTLTIQRTEQRDSAMYRCASSLAGGNTIYFGEGSWLTVV.

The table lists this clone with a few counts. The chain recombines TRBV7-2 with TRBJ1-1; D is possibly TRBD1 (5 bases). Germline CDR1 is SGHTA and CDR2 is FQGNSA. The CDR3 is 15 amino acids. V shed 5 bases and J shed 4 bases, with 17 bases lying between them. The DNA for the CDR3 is TGTGCCAGCAGCGCAGGGATCTACCACGGCACTGAAGCTTTCTTT. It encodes CASSAGIYHGTEAFF.

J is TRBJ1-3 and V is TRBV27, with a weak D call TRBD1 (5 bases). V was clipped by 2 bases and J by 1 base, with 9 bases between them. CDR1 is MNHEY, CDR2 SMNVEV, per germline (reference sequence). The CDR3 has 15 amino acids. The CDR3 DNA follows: TGTGCCAGCAGTTTAAGCAGGGTTTCTGGAAACACCATATATTTT. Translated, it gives CASSLSRVSGNTIYF.

The CDR3 reads CASSPDSDTQYF. CDR3 DNA: TGTGCCAGCAGCCCGGACTCGGATACGCAGTATTTT. V gene TRBV11-2 combines with J gene TRBJ2-3; D is possibly TRBD2 (5 bases). Trimming took 5 bases from V and 6 from J, leaving 9 bases between them. Germline CDR1 is SGHAT and CDR2 is FQNNGV. The CDR3 has 12 residues. The full variable domain, rest sourced from reference TRBV11-2 and TRBJ2-3, is EAGVAQSPRYKIIEKRQSVAFWCNPISGHATLYWYQQILGQGPKLLIQFQNNGVVDDSQLPKDRFSAERLKGVDSTLKIQPAKLEDSAVYLCASSPDSDTQYFGPGTRLTVL.

CDR3 region: CASSQQGAQTQPQHF. The CDR3 DNA follows: TGTGCCAGCAGTCAACAGGGGGCGCAGACTCAGCCCCAGCATTTT. The chain joins TRBV28 to TRBJ1-5; TRBD1 matches 9 bases. The CDR3 runs to 15 residues. Germline assignment: CDR1 MDHEN and CDR2 SYDVKM. V was clipped by 5 bases and J by 6 bases; unmatched bases: 8.

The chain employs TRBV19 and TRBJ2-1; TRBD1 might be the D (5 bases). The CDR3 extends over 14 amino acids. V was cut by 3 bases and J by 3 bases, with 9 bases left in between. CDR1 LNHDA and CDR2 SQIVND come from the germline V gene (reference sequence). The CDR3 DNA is TGTGCCAGTAGTATCCAGGGCGTCTACAATGAGCAGTTCTTC. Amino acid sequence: CASSIQGVYNEQFF.

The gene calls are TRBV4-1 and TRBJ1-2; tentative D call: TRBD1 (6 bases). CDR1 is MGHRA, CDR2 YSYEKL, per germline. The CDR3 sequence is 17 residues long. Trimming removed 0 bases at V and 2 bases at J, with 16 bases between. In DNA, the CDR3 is TGCGCCAGCAGCCAAGATAACGCGGCAGGGGCAAACTATGGCTACACCTTC. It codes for CASSQDNAAGANYGYTF.

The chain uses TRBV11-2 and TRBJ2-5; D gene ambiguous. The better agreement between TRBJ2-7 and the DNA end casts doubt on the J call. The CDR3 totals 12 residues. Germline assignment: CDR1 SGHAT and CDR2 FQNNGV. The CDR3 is CASSRGDYEQYF. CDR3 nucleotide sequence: TGTGCCAGCAGCCGAGGCGACTACGAGCAGTACTTC.

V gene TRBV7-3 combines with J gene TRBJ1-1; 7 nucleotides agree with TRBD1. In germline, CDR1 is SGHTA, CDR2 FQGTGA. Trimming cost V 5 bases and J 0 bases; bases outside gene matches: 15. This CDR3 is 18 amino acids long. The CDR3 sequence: CASSPIPLQGNMNTEAFF. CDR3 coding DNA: TGTGCCAGCAGCCCAATTCCCTTACAGGGGAACATGAACACTGAAGCTTTCTTT. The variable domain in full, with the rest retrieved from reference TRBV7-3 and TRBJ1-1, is GAGVSQTPSNKVTEKGKYVELRCDPISGHTALYWYRQSLGQGPEFLIYFQGTGAADDSGLPNDRFFAVRPEGSVSTLKIQRTERGDSAVYLCASSPIPLQGNMNTEAFFGQGTRLTVV.

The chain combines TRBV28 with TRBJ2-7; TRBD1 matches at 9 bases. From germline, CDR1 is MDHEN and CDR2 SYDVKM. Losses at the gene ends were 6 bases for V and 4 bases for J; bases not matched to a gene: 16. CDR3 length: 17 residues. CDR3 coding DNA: TGTGCCAGCAGCATCAAAGACCGACAGGGGGAACAATACGAGCAGTACTTC. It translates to CASSIKDRQGEQYEQYF.

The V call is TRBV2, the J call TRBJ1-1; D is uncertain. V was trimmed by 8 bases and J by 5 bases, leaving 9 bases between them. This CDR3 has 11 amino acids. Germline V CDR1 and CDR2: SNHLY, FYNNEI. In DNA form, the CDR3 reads TGTGCCAGCCGTTGGTGGACTGAAGCTTTCTTT. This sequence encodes CASRWWTEAFF.

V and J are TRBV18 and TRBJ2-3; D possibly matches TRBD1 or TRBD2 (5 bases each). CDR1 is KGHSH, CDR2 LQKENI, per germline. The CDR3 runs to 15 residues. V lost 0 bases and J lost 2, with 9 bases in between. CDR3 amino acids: CASSPPGRITDTQYF. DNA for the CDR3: TGTGCCAGCTCACCACCGGGACGGATCACAGATACGCAGTATTTT.

CDR3 sequence reads: CASSQGALAFDNEQFF. The CDR3 DNA reads TGTGCCAGCAGCCAAGGGGCACTAGCGTTCGACAATGAGCAGTTCTTC. This chain uses TRBV7-9 with TRBJ2-1; 7 nucleotides align to TRBD2. The CDR3 runs 16 residues. The germline V gene has CDR1 SEHNR and CDR2 FQNEAQ (reference sequence). After removal of 5 bases from V and 5 bases from J, the junction contained 12 bases not matched to a gene.

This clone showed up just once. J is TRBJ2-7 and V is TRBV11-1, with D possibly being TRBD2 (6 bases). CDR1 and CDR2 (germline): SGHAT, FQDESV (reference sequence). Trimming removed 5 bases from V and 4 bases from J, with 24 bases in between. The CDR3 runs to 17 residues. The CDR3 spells CASSPGAVSYRRYEQYF. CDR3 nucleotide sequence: TGTGCCAGCAGCCCGGGAGCAGTATCATACCGGAGATACGAGCAGTACTTC. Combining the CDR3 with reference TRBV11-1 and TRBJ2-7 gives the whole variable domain EAEVAQSPRYKITEKSQAVAFWCDPISGHATLYWYRQILGQGPELLVQFQDESVVDDSQLPKDRFSAERLKGVDSTLKIQPAELGDSAMYLCASSPGAVSYRRYEQYFGPGTRLTVT.